The 8 T cell receptor beta chains presented below share a single source sample, sequenced in a study of blood T cell repertoires in COVID-19. Sequenced by immunoSEQ multiplex PCR; TCRdb stores in-frame clones only, minus some. Of just under 250,000 clones listed, about 90% are singletons. The sample taken for sequencing was peripheral blood. The receptors come from a woman aged 25 to 39 who had recovered from COVID-19.

This chain links TRBV5-8 with TRBJ1-2; tentative D call: TRBD1 (6 bases). V was cut by 1 base and J by 8 bases, with 18 bases left in between. The germline V gene has CDR1 SGHTS and CDR2 YDEGEE. CDR3 length: 15 amino acids. CDR3 sequence (DNA): TGTGCCAGCAGCTTGCCGCAGGGGAGTGTTGTCGGCTACACCTTC. Amino acid sequence: CASSLPQGSVVGYTF.

CDR3 residues: CASSLGGGTEEKLFF. The CDR3 nucleotides are TGTGCCAGCAGCTTAGGAGGAGGGACAGAAGAAAAACTGTTTTTT. V usage is TRBV7-2 and J usage is TRBJ1-4; 7 bases are a match to TRBD1. The germline CDR1 and CDR2 sequences are SGHTA and FQGNSA. This CDR3 contains 15 residues. The junction had 7 bases not matched to a gene; V was cut back by 1 base and J by 8 bases.

V is TRBV19 and J is TRBJ1-1; TRBD1 is a possible D gene (6 bases). Trimming took off 1 base at V and 4 bases at J, with 10 bases between the two ends. This CDR3 spans 14 amino acids. The V gene's germline CDR1 is LNHDA and CDR2 SQIVND (reference sequence). The DNA for the CDR3 is TGTGCCAGTAGTATAGGGCAGGGGAGCACTGAAGCTTTCTTT. It yields the protein CASSIGQGSTEAFF.

The chain carries TRBV2 and TRBJ2-1; TRBD2 might be the D (7 bases). CDR3 length: 17 residues. Germline CDR1 is SNHLY and CDR2 is FYNNEI. Trimming removed 2 bases at V and 9 bases at J, with 23 bases between. This chain's CDR3 is CASSEMGGGAILGEQFF. As DNA, the CDR3 is TGTGCCAGCAGTGAAATGGGTGGGGGGGCGATCCTTGGTGAGCAGTTCTTC.

The chain combines TRBV3-1 (or the pseudogene TRBV3-2) with TRBJ2-1; tentatively, D is TRBD2 (6 bases). The CDR3 runs 16 residues. The germline V and J ends were trimmed by 0 bases and 9 bases, with 18 bases remaining between them. Looked up from germline, CDR1 is LGHDT and CDR2 is YNNKEL (reference sequence). CDR3 DNA: TGTGCCAGCAGCCAAGATCCGGGGAGGCCGTATCCTGAGCAGTTCTTC. This codes for CASSQDPGRPYPEQFF.

This clone was observed a handful of times. V usage is TRBV6-2 or TRBV6-3 and J usage is TRBJ2-7, with a possible D match to TRBD2 (5 bases). Per the germline V gene, CDR1 is MNHEY and CDR2 is SVGEGT. Trimming stripped 4 bases from V and 2 bases from J, with 9 bases between. The CDR3 is made up of 13 amino acids. CDR3 loop: CASSFDYAYEQYF. CDR3 in DNA: TGTGCCAGCAGTTTTGACTACGCCTACGAGCAGTACTTC.

The CDR3 loop reads CASPRGLQETQYF. The DNA of the CDR3 is TGTGCCAGCCCCAGGGGGCTCCAAGAGACCCAGTACTTC. The chain employs TRBV2 and TRBJ2-5; TRBD1 agrees at 8 bases. Germline V gives CDR1 SNHLY, CDR2 FYNNEI. This CDR3 spans 13 amino acids. V shed 8 bases, J shed 1 base, and the junction held 3 bases outside the gene matches.

As DNA, the CDR3 is TGTGCCAGCAGCGCCGGGACAGGGGCTGATGGCTACACCTTC. It encodes CASSAGTGADGYTF. This chain joins TRBV9 and TRBJ1-2, with 10 bases matching TRBD1. V shed 3 bases and J 6 bases; nucleotides not matched to a gene: 5. Germline CDR1 is SGDLS and CDR2 is YYNGEE. The CDR3 has 14 residues.